Below, one T cell receptor beta chain is given with its context. The record originates from a study of T cells in Graves' hyperthyroidism and ophthalmopathy. Using RNA transcripts as the source, TCR beta CDR3 regions were amplified. First-round RT-PCR with HTBI primers amplified the TCR CDR3 region. TCRdb recomputed calls from the multiplex PCR reads with MiXCR, one row per CDR3 protein. This sample has 650,000 to 850,000 distinct CDR3 sequences, with approximately 18% found just once. Sequences were obtained from blood. The source is a woman in her forties or fifties with Graves' hyperthyroidism that later progressed to Graves' ophthalmopathy.

The CDR3 DNA reads as TGCGCCAGCAGTGTGGGCAGGGGATTTGGCTACACCTTC. As protein: CASSVGRGFGYTF. The V call is TRBV10-1, the J call TRBJ1-2, with a possible D match to TRBD1 (6 bases). The CDR3 spans 13 residues. The V gene lost 4 bases and the J gene lost 7 bases, with 13 bases spanning the gap. Per the germline V gene, CDR1 is WNHNN and CDR2 is SYGVQD (reference sequence).